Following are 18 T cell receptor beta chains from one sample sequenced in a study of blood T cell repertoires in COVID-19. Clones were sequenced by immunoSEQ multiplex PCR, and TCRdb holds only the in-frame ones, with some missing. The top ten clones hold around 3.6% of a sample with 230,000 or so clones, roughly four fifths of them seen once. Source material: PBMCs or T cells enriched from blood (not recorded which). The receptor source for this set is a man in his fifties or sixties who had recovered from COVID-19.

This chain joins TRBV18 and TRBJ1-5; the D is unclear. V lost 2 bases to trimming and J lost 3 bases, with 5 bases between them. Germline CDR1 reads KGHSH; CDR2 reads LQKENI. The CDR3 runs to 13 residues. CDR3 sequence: CASSPSHNQPQHF. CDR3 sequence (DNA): TGTGCCAGCTCACCAAGCCACAATCAGCCCCAGCATTTT. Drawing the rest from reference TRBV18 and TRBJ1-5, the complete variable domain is NAGVMQNPRHLVRRRGQEARLRCSPMKGHSHVYWYRQLPEEGLKFMVYLQKENIIDESGMPKERFSAEFPKEGPSILRIQQVVRGDSAAYFCASSPSHNQPQHFGDGTRLSIL.

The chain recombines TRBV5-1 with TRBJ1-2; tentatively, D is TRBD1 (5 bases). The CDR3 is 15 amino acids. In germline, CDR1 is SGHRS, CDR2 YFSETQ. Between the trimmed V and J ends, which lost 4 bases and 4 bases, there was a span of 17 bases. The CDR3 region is CASSPSVDTLYGYTF. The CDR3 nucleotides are TGCGCCAGCAGCCCCAGTGTGGACACCCTCTATGGCTACACCTTC.

CDR3 sequence: CASSRFWDSRYEQYF. Here the CDR3 DNA reads TGTGCCAGCAGCCGTTTCTGGGACAGCCGCTACGAGCAGTACTTC. The chain combines TRBV5-6 with TRBJ2-7, with 7 bases aligning to TRBD1. CDR3 size: 15 residues. The V gene's germline CDR1 is SGHDT and CDR2 YYEEEE. Trimming cost V 4 bases and J 3 bases; bases outside gene matches: 10.

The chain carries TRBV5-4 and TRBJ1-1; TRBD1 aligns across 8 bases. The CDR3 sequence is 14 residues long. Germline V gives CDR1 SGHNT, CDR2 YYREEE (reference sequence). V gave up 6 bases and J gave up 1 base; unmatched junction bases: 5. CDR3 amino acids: CASTIGQGNTEAFF. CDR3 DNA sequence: TGTGCCAGCACCATCGGACAGGGGAACACTGAAGCTTTCTTT.

In DNA form, the CDR3 reads TGTGCTAGTAGACAGGGAAAGAAGGATGGCTACACCTTC. Amino acid sequence: CASRQGKKDGYTF. J is TRBJ1-2 and V is TRBV12-5; TRBD1 aligns across 7 bases. The CDR3 is 13 residues long. The J segment lost 6 bases and the V segment lost 8 bases, leaving 9 bases of the junction unmatched. Germline V gene lookup returns CDR1 LGHNT and CDR2 FRNRAP.

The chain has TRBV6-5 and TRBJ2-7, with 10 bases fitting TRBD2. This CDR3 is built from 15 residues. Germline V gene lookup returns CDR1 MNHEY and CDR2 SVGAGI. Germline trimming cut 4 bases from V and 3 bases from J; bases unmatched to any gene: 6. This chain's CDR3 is CASSSPASGGYEQYF. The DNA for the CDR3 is TGTGCCAGCAGTTCCCCGGCTAGCGGGGGCTACGAGCAGTACTTC.

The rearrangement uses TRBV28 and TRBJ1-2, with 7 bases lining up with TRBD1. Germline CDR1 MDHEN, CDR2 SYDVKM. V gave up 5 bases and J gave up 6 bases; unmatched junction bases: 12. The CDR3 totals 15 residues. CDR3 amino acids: CASSLPGGPAHGYTF. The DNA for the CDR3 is TGTGCCAGCAGTCTACCAGGGGGGCCCGCCCATGGCTACACCTTC.

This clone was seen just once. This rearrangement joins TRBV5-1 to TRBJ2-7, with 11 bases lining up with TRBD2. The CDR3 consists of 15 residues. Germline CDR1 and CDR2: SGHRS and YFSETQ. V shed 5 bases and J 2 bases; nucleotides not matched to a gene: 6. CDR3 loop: CASREGLAETYEQYF. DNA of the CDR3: TGCGCCAGCAGAGAGGGACTAGCGGAGACCTACGAGCAGTACTTC.

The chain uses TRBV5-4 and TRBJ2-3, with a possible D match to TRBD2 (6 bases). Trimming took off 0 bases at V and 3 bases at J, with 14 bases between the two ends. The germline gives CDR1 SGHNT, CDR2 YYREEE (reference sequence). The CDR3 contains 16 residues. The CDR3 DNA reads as TGTGCCAGCAGCTTGGGGGCGGGGATCGGAACAGATACGCAGTATTTT. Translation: CASSLGAGIGTDTQYF.

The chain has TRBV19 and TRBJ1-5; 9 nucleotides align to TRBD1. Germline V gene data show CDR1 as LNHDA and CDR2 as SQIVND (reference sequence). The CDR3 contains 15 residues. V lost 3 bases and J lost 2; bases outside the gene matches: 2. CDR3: CASSIGDRGNQPQHF. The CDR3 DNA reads TGTGCCAGTAGTATCGGGGACAGGGGCAATCAGCCCCAGCATTTT. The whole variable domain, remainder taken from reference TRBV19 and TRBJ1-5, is DGGITQSPKYLFRKEGQNVTLSCEQNLNHDAMYWYRQDPGQGLRLIYYSQIVNDFQKGDIAEGYSVSREKKESFPLTVTSAQKNPTAFYLCASSIGDRGNQPQHFGDGTRLSIL.

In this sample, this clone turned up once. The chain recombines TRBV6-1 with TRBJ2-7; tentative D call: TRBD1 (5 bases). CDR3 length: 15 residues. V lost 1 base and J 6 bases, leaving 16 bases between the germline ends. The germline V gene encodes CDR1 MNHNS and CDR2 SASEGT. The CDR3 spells CASSEGQGQGREQYF. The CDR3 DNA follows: TGTGCCAGCAGTGAAGGGCAGGGTCAAGGGCGCGAGCAGTACTTC.

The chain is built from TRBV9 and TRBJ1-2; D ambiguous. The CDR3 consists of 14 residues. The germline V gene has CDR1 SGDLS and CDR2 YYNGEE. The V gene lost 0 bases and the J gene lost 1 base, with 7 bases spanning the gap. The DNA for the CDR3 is TGTGCCAGCAGCGTAGATGGGCGTAACTATGGCTACACCTTC. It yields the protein CASSVDGRNYGYTF.

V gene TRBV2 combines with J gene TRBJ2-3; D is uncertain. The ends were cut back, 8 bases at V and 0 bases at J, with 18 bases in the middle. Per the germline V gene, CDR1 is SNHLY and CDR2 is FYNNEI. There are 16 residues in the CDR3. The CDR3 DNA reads TGTGCCAGCCATCCCCGGAGAGCTTTGAGCACAGATACGCAGTATTTT. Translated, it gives CASHPRRALSTDTQYF.

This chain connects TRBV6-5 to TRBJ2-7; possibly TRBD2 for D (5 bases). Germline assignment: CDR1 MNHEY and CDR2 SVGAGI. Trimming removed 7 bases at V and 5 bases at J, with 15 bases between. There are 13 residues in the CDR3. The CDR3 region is CASKPPSSDEQYF. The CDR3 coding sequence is TGTGCCAGCAAGCCTCCTAGCTCGGACGAGCAGTACTTC.

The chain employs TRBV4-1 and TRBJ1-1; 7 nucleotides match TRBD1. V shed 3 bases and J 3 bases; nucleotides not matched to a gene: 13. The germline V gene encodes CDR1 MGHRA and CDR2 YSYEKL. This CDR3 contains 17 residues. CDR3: CASSHFEGALRDTEAFF. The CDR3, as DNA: TGCGCCAGCAGCCACTTTGAGGGGGCGCTTCGGGACACTGAAGCTTTCTTT.

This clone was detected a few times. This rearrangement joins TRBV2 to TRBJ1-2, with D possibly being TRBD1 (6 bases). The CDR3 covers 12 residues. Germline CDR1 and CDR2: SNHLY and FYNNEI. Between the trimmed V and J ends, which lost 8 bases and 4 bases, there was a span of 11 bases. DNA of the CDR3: TGTGCCAGCCTGGGACAACTCTATGGCTACACCTTC. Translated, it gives CASLGQLYGYTF.

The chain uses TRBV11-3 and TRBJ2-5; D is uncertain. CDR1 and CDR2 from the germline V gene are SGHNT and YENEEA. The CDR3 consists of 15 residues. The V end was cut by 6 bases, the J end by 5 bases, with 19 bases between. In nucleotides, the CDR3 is TGTGCCAGCAGTCCCCCCAGGATAACTGTTGAGACCCAGTACTTC. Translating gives CASSPPRITVETQYF.

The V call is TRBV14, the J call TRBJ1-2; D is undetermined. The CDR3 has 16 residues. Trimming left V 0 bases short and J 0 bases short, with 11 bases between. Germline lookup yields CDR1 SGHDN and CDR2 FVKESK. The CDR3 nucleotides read TGTGCCAGCAGCCAAGATCGTACGGGAGCTAACTATGGCTACACCTTC. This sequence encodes CASSQDRTGANYGYTF.